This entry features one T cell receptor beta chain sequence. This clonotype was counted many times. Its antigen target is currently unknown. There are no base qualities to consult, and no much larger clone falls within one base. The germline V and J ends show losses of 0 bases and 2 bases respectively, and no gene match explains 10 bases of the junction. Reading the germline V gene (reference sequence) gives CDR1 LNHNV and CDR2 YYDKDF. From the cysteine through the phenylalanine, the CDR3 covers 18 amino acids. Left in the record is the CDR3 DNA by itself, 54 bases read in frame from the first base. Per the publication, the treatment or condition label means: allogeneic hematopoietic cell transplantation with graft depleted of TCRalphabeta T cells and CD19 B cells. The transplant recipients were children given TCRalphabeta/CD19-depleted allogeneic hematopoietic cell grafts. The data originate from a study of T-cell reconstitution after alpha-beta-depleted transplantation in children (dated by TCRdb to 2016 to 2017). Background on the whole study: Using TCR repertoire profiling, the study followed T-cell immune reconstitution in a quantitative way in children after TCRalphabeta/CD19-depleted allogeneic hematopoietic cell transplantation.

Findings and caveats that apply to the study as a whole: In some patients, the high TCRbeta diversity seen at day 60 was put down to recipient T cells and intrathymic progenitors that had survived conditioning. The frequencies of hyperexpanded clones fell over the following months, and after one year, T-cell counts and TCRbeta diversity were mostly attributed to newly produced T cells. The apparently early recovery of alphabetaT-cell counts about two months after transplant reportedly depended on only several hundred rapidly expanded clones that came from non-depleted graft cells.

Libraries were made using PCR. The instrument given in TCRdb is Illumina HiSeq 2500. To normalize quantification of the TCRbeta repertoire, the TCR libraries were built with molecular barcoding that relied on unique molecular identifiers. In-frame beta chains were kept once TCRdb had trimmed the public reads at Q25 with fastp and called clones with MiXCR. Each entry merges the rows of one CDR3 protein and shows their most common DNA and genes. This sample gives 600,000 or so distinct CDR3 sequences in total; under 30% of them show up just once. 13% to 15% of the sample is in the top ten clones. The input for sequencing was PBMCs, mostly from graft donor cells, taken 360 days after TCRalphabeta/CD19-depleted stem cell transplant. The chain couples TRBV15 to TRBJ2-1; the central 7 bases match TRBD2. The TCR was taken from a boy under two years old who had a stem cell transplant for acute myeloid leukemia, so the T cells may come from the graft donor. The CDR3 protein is CATSRDLVGGGAYNEQFF. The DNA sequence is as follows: TGTGCCACCAGCAGAGATTTAGTTGGCGGGGGAGCCTACAATGAGCAGTTCTTC. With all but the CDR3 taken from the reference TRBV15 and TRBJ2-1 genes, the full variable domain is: DAMVIQNPRYQVTQFGKPVTLSCSQTLNHNVMYWYQQKSSQAPKLLFHYYDKDFNNEADTPDNFQSRRPNTSFCFLDIRSPGLGDTAMYLCATSRDLVGGGAYNEQFFGPGTRLTVL.